The clone carrying this TCR beta chain is a singleton in its sample. This sample is drawn from a study of blood T cell repertoires in COVID-19. Turning to the study itself: The United States, Italy and Spain provided the acute and convalescent COVID-19 samples. Sample material is recorded as cDNA or gDNA derived from T cells, B-cell-depleted T cells, or PBMCs.

The ends lost 5 bases at V and 4 bases at J; junction bases unmatched: 10. The germline CDR1 and CDR2 sequences are MNHEY and SMNVEV (reference sequence). CDR3 length: 16 residues. Per the authors' pipeline: Reference gene primer amplification gave nucleated cell count estimates. TCRdb's copy holds only in-frame clones and misses some; the assay was immunoSEQ multiplex PCR. Clone size and V and J calls were adopted from that table, with D and trimming inferred from the DNA. The sample lists 150,000 to 200,000 clones, about 82% occurring once. The sequence derives from a woman in her 30s with acute or convalescent COVID-19. This chain links TRBV27 with TRBJ1-5; TRBD1 matches 8 bases. Sequenced input: peripheral blood. CDR3 in DNA: TGTGCCAGCAGTCCAATAGGACAGGGCGGTAATCAGCCCCAGCATTTT. Amino acids: CASSPIGQGGNQPQHF.